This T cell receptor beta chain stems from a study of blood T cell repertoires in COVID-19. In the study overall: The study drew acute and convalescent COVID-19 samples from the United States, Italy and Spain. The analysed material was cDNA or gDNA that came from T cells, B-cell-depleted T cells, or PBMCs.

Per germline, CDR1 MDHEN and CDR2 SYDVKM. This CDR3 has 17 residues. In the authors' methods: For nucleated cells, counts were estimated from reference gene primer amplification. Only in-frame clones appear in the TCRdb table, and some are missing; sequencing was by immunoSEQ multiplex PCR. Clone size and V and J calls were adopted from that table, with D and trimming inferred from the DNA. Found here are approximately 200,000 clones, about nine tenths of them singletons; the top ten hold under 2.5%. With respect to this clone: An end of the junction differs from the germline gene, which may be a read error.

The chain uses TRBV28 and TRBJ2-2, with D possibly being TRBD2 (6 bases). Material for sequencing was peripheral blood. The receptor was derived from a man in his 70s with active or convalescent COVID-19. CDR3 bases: TGTGCCAGCAGTTTAATCGTCTTGGGGGGTAACATCGGGGAGCTGTTTTTT. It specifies CASSLIVLGGNIGELFF.